This T cell receptor beta chain was identified in a study of blood T cell repertoires in COVID-19. Profiling relied on immunoSEQ multiplex PCR, and the TCRdb table lists in-frame clones only, not all of them. The sample records roughly 260,000 clones, about nine tenths being singletons. On this clone itself: Compared with germline, one end of the junction differs, possibly owing to a read error.

The CDR3 loop spans 16 amino acids. Per germline, CDR1 SGHRS and CDR2 YFSETQ. The chain recombines TRBV5-1 with TRBJ2-1; D is possibly TRBD1 (6 bases). The specimen sequenced was PBMCs or T cells enriched from blood (not recorded which). The receptor was derived from a human donor in a cohort exposed to, infected with or recovered from COVID-19 (not recorded which). The donor label of this sample is uncertain. CDR3 loop: CASRTAPGQAYIEQFF. The CDR3, as DNA: TGCGCCAGCAGAACTGCTCCGGGACAAGCTTACATTGAGCAGTTCTTC.